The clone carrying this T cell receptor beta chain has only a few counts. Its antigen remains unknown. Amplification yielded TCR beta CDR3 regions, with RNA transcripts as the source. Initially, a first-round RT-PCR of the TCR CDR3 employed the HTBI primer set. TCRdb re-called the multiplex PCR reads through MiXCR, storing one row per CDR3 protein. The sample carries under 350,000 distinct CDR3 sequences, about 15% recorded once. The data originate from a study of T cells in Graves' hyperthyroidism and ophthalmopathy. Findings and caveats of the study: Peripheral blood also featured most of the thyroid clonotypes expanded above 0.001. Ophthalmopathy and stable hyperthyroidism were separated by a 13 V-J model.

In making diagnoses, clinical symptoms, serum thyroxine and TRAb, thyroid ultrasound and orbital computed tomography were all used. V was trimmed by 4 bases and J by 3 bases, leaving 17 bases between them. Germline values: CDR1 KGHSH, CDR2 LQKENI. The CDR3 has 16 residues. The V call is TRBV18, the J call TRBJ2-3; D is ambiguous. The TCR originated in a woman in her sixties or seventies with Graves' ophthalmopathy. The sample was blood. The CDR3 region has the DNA TGTGCCAGCTCACTAATGGGCGTAGGTGAGACAGATACGCAGTATTTT. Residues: CASSLMGVGETDTQYF.